The 3 T cell receptor beta chains presented below share a single source sample, sequenced in a study of T cells in narcolepsy. Method: immunoSEQ multiplex PCR; TCRdb's copy keeps in-frame clones and lacks some. The profile shows under 3,000 clones, about 25% of them singletons. No antigen has been assigned to these receptors. The sample consisted of cultured CD4+ T cells from cerebrospinal fluid. The receptors stem from a human donor with narcolepsy.

Details on this clone: A far larger clone is one nucleotide away, so this likely arose from a read error. The rearrangement links TRBV11-2 to TRBJ1-4, with unresolved D. The CDR3 sequence is 16 residues long. V shed 5 bases and J shed 7 bases, with 20 bases lying between them. The germline gives CDR1 SGHAT, CDR2 FQNNGV. The CDR3 DNA follows: TGTGCCAGCAGCCCAGGAGTTGGGTCGCCGGGTGAAAAACTGTTTTTT. This gives the protein CASSPGVGSPGEKLFF.

Comments on this clone: With only one base between it and a far larger clone, this is likely a read error. The V gene is TRBV4-3, the J gene TRBJ2-3; tentatively, D is TRBD2 (5 bases). From germline, CDR1 is LGHNA and CDR2 YSLEER. The CDR3 loop spans 16 amino acids. CDR3 region: CASSQGPFSSTDTQFF. CDR3 coding DNA: TGCGCCAGCAGCCAAGGTCCGTTCTCTAGCACAGATACGCAGTTTTTT.

This chain joins TRBV6-5 and TRBJ1-6; 9 bases match TRBD1. The CDR3 sequence is 15 residues long. The ends lost 4 bases at V and 9 bases at J; junction bases unmatched: 7. Germline CDR1 is MNHEY and CDR2 is SVGAGI. The CDR3 region is CASSFPGTGRSPLHF. In DNA, the CDR3 is TGTGCCAGCAGTTTTCCCGGGACAGGGCGTTCACCCCTCCACTTT.